This T cell receptor beta chain was recovered during a study of blood T cell repertoires in COVID-19. The V gene end was trimmed by 0 bases and the J gene end by 4 bases; junction bases not matched to a gene: 7. There are 18 residues in the CDR3. The germline gives CDR1 SGHRS, CDR2 YFSETQ. Clones were read by immunoSEQ multiplex PCR, and TCRdb kept only the in-frame ones, dropping some. The sample shows about 210,000 clones, 86% of them seen only once. The genes are TRBV5-1 and TRBJ2-2; 12 nucleotides agree with TRBD2. This receptor was obtained from a man aged 35-49 years with acute COVID-19. The sample was PBMCs or T cells enriched from blood (not recorded which). This CDR3 reads CASSLAASGRASTGELFF. CDR3 coding DNA: TGCGCCAGCAGCTTGGCGGCTAGCGGGAGGGCAAGCACCGGGGAGCTGTTTTTT.